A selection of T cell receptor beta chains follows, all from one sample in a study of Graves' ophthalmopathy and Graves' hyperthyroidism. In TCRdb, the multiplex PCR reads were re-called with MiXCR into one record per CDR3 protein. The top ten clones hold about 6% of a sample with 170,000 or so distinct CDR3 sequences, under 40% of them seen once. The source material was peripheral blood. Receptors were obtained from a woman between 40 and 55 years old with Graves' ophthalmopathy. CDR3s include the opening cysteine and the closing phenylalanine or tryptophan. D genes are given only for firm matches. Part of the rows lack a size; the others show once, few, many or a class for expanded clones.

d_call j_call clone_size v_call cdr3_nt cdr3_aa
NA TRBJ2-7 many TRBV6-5 TGTGCCAGCAGTTCAGGCAGCCCGAATCCTTACGAGCAGTACTTC CASSSGSPNPYEQYF
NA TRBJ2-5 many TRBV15 TGTGCCACCAGCAGAGGCTCGGGGGAAGAGACCCAGTACTTC CATSRGSGEETQYF
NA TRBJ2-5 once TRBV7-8 TGTGCCAGCAGCTATCCACAGGTTCAAGAGACCCAGTACTTC CASSYPQVQETQYF
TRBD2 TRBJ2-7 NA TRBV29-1 TGCAGCGTCAGGGCTAGCGGGAGATACGAGCAGTACTTC CSVRASGRYEQYF
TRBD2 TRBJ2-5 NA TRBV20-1 TGCAGTGCTACTAGCGGGATCCAAGAGACCCAGTACTTC CSATSGIQETQYF
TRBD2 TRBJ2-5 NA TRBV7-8 TGTGCCAGCAGCTTAGCCCCGAGGACTAGCGGGACCACAGAGACCCAGTACTTC CASSLAPRTSGTTETQYF
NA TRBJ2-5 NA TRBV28 TGTGCCAGCAGTTTATACTACCGGACGGGACAAGAGACCCAGTACTTC CASSLYYRTGQETQYF
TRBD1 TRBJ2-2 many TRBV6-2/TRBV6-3 TGTGCCAGCAAGGGACAGGCAAACACCGGGGAGCTGTTTTTT CASKGQANTGELFF
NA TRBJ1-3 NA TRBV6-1 TGTGCCAGCAGGGGGACGACGAAGCTCTCTGGAAACACCATATATTTT CASRGTTKLSGNTIYF
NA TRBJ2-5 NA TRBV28 TGTGCCAGCATCGGGGGGCCCAGCACGGGGAGGGTAGAGACCCAGTACTTC CASIGGPSTGRVETQYF
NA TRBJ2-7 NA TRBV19 TGTGCCAGTAGTTCATACAGGGAGGATCTCCCCTACGAGCAGTACTTC CASSSYREDLPYEQYF
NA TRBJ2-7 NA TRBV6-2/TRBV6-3 TGTGCCAGCAGTTACGATCCGGGGGAGCAGTACTTC CASSYDPGEQYF
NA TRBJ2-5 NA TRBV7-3 TGTGCCAGCAGCTTAGGGCAGGGGAAGGCAGAGACCCAGTACTTC CASSLGQGKAETQYF
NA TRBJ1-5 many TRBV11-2 TGTGCCAGCAGCTTTGGAGGGAGCAATCAGCCCCAGCATTTT CASSFGGSNQPQHF
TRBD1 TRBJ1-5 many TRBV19 TGTGCCAGTAAGGATTGGTCAGGGGGTAAAAATCAGCCCCAGCATTTT CASKDWSGGKNQPQHF
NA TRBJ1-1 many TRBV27 TGTGCCAGCAAGACCGCCGGGACTCCTGAGGTTGCAGCTTTCTTT CASKTAGTPEVAAFF
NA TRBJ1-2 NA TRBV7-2 TGTGCCAGCAGCTTAGTCGGGGGGGTTGTTGGCTACACCTTC CASSLVGGVVGYTF
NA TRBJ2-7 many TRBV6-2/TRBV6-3 TGTGCCAGCAGGGTCCCCGGGCTGTCCGGCACCGAGCAGTACTTC CASRVPGLSGTEQYF